This is a list of T cell receptor beta chains from one sample in a study of blood T cell repertoires in COVID-19. Some clones are missing from TCRdb's copy, which holds only in-frame ones; the method was immunoSEQ multiplex PCR. The table includes more than 85,000 clones, more than 85% detected once. The material sequenced was peripheral blood. The receptors were gathered from a man aged 18 to 30 with acute or convalescent COVID-19. Each CDR3 is given with its conserved first and last residue. The order of the fields is V gene, J gene, D gene, clone size, CDR3 length, CDR3 DNA, CDR3 protein. The D gene is left open where the match is weak. Clone size is not always given. Where it is, it says once, few, many or a class for expanded clones.

TRBV4-1	TRBJ1-3	.	.	14	TGCGCCAGCAGCCAAGAAACTCCCGGAAACACCATATATTTT	CASSQETPGNTIYF
TRBV7-6	TRBJ2-2	TRBD2	.	21	TGTGCCAGCAGCGGGTCCCCGGGACTAGCGGGAGGGCTAACGAACACCGGGGAGCTGTTTTTT	CASSGSPGLAGGLTNTGELFF
TRBV6-5	TRBJ1-5	.	few	15	TGTGCCAGCAGCCAAAACGGGGATAGCAATCAGCCCCAGCATTTT	CASSQNGDSNQPQHF
TRBV27	TRBJ2-1	.	few	15	TGTGCCAGCAGTTTAGCACTCCCGTCCGGCAATGAGCAGTTCTTC	CASSLALPSGNEQFF
TRBV6-5	TRBJ2-7	TRBD1	.	14	TGTGCCTCCCACCCGGGACAGCCCTCCTACGAGCAGTACTTC	CASHPGQPSYEQYF
TRBV27	TRBJ1-1	TRBD1	once	14	TGTGCCAGCAGTTTGACAGGGCGGAACACTGAAGCTTTCTTT	CASSLTGRNTEAFF
TRBV7-6	TRBJ2-1	.	.	15	TGTGCCAGCAGCTTATTTGAGGGGGAGATCAATGAGCAGTTCTTC	CASSLFEGEINEQFF
TRBV21-1	TRBJ1-4	.	once	16	TGTGCCAGCAGCCACGTCCTGGACAGGGGATATGAAAAACTGTTTTTT	CASSHVLDRGYEKLFF
TRBV28	TRBJ2-1	TRBD1	.	16	TGTGCCAGCATCTCGCCACAGGGGAGCTCCTACAATGAGCAGTTCTTC	CASISPQGSSYNEQFF
TRBV2	TRBJ2-1	TRBD2	.	14	TGTGCCAGCATAGACTATGTGGGGGGGAATGAGCAGTTCTTC	CASIDYVGGNEQFF
TRBV30	TRBJ2-7	.	.	13	TGTGCCTGGAGTCCAACTCTGCTCTACGAGCAGTACTTC	CAWSPTLLYEQYF
TRBV18	TRBJ1-2	TRBD1	.	14	TGTGCCAGCTCACCAGCAGGGGGCACGGGGGGCTACACCTTC	CASSPAGGTGGYTF
TRBV2	TRBJ2-7	TRBD1	.	14	TGTGCCAGCAGTGGGATAGGACAGGGAGGTGAGCAGTACTTC	CASSGIGQGGEQYF
TRBV6-5	TRBJ1-2	TRBD1	.	13	TGTGCCAGCAGCCGAACAGGGGGACGCGGCTACACCTTC	CASSRTGGRGYTF
TRBV5-1	TRBJ1-6	.	few	15	TGCGCCAGCAGCTTGGCGCAGGACAGAAATTCACCCCTCCACTTT	CASSLAQDRNSPLHF
TRBV9	TRBJ2-5	.	.	13	TGTGCCAGCAGCGCCAACCTAGGGGGTACCGAGTACTTC	CASSANLGGTEYF
TRBV30	TRBJ1-1	.	.	11	TGTGCCTGGACCCCCTCCGCTGAAGCTTTCTTT	CAWTPSAEAFF
TRBV6-4	TRBJ2-1	.	.	13	TGTGCCAGCAGTGAACAGGTAAACAATGAGCAGTTCTTC	CASSEQVNNEQFF
TRBV7-8	TRBJ2-3	.	.	18	TGTGCCAGCAGCTTAGGTGTGTCTTGGCGGGTGGCCACAGATACGCAGTATTTT	CASSLGVSWRVATDTQYF
TRBV29-1	TRBJ2-7	TRBD2	.	13	TGCAGCGTTGAAGATAGCGGGAGCTACGAGCAGTACTTC	CSVEDSGSYEQYF
TRBV5-1	TRBJ1-1	.	.	15	TGCGCCAGCAGCTTGTTTGGCGAGGGGGACACTGAAGCTTTCTTT	CASSLFGEGDTEAFF
TRBV20-1	TRBJ1-4	TRBD1	.	11	TGCAGTGCCCCGGGACAGAAAAAACTGTTTTTT	CSAPGQKKLFF
TRBV12-3/TRBV12-4	TRBJ2-7	.	.	13	TGTGCCAGCAGTCCCCCGTTTCGCTACGAGCAGTACTTC	CASSPPFRYEQYF
TRBV27	TRBJ2-7	TRBD2	.	13	TGTGCCAGCAGGCCGGGACTAGCCTACGAGCAGTACTTC	CASRPGLAYEQYF
TRBV6-5	TRBJ1-2	TRBD1	.	15	TGTGCCAGCAACCCCGGGAGAGGGGGCGCGAGGGGCTACACCTTC	CASNPGRGGARGYTF